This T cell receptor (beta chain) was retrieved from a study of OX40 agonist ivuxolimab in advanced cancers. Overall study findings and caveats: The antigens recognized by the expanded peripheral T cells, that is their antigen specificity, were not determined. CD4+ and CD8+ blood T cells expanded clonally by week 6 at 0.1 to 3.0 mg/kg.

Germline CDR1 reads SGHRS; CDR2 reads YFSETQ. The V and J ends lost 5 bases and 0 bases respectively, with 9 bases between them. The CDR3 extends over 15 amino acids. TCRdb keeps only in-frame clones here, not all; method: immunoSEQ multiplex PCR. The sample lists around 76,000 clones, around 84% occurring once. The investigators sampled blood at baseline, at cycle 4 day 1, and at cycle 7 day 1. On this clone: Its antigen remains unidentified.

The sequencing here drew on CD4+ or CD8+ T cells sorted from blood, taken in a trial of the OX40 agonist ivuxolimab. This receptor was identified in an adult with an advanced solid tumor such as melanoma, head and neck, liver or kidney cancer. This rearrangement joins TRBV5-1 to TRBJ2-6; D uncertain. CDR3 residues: CASSSVSSGANVLTF. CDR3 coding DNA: TGCGCCAGCAGTTCGGTCAGCTCTGGGGCCAACGTCCTGACTTTC.